The source of this TCR beta chain is a study of T-cell memory formation after mild COVID-19. Study-level results: Among clones contracting day 15 to 85, CD4/CD8 was balanced, whereas later expanders leaned CD4+. Clonal second-wave expansions that peaked on day 37 had unconfirmed SARS-CoV-2 specificity.

There are a few counts of this clonotype. Its matching antigen is unknown. The germline V and J ends were trimmed by 0 bases and 4 bases, with 9 bases remaining between them. Germline loops: CDR1 SGHRS, CDR2 YFSETQ. The length of the CDR3 is 14 residues. A single record per CDR3 protein comes from TCRdb applying MiXCR to the 5' RACE reads. Among 350,000 or so distinct CDR3 sequences listed, about 20% were seen once. Sequencing was done on a sample of PBMCs or a T cell subset sorted from them (not recorded which). The TCR originated in a man aged 18 to 30 who had mild COVID-19 (a few samples of this study predate the infection). Cell type and time point are not known. The chain has TRBV5-1 and TRBJ2-3; D might be TRBD2 (6 bases). The CDR3 loop is CASSLAREADTQYF. As DNA, the CDR3 is TGCGCCAGCAGCTTGGCCAGGGAGGCAGATACGCAGTATTTT.